The 16 T cell receptor beta chains reported below all come from one sample, sequenced in a study of blood T cell repertoires in COVID-19. Measured with immunoSEQ multiplex PCR; TCRdb has only the in-frame clones, and not every one. The sample has roughly 240,000 clones, more than 75% seen once. Sequenced sample: PBMCs or T cells enriched from blood (not recorded which). These receptors all stem from a woman aged 50 to 65 who had recovered from COVID-19.

This rearrangement joins TRBV7-2 to TRBJ2-2; perhaps TRBD1 as D (5 bases). CDR3 size: 15 residues. V was cut by 3 bases and J by 5 bases, with 13 bases left in between. Germline V gene lookup returns CDR1 SGHTA and CDR2 FQGNSA. The DNA for the CDR3 is TGTGCCAGCAGCTTCCAGGGTATGAAGACCGGGGAGCTGTTTTTT. Residues: CASSFQGMKTGELFF.

V and J are TRBV15 and TRBJ2-7; 10 bases map to TRBD2. Germline loops: CDR1 LNHNV, CDR2 YYDKDF (reference sequence). The junction had 12 bases not matched to a gene; V was cut back by 1 base and J by 9 bases. This CDR3 has 16 residues. The CDR3 coding sequence is TGTGCCACCAGCAGAGGCCCGGCTAGCGGGAGTCAGCCGCAGTACTTC. This gives the protein CATSRGPASGSQPQYF.

This clone was observed a single time. At one end, the junction sequence differs from germline, possibly due to a read error. The chain combines TRBV11-2 with TRBJ2-7; 8 bases are a match to TRBD2. The CDR3 runs 15 residues. Germline CDR1 SGHAT, CDR2 FQNNGV. CDR3 coding DNA: TGTGCCAGCACCTTAGAAACTAGCGGCTACTACGAGCAGTACTTC. It yields the protein CASTLETSGYYEQYF.

This sequence joins TRBV29-1 and TRBJ2-2, with a tentative D call TRBD1 (6 bases). The CDR3 covers 14 residues. From germline, CDR1 is SQVTM and CDR2 ANQGSEA. Trimming stripped 2 bases from V and 3 bases from J, with 10 bases between. CDR3 DNA sequence: TGCAGCGTTGAACAGGGGAGATACACCGGGGAGCTGTTTTTT. It encodes CSVEQGRYTGELFF.

The chain's CDR3 is CASSKTVEAFF. As DNA, the CDR3 is TGTGCCAGCAGCAAGACAGTAGAAGCTTTCTTT. The V gene is TRBV11-2, the J gene TRBJ1-1, with a weak D call TRBD1 (5 bases). From germline, CDR1 is SGHAT and CDR2 FQNNGV. The V end was cut by 5 bases, the J end by 8 bases, with 9 bases between. The CDR3 totals 11 residues.

The V and J genes are TRBV4-2 and TRBJ1-6; a possible D gene is TRBD1 (5 bases). V was pared by 7 bases and J by 7 bases, with 11 bases between. The CDR3 has 13 residues. CDR1 LGHNA and CDR2 YNFKEQ come from the germline V gene. The CDR3 DNA is TGTGCCAGCACGGGGGGTGCAAATTCACCCCTCCACTTT. It specifies CASTGGANSPLHF.

The V call is TRBV9, the J call TRBJ2-7, with 11 nucleotides matching TRBD2. This CDR3 spans 16 amino acids. V gave up 4 bases and J gave up 7 bases; unmatched junction bases: 13. Germline V gives CDR1 SGDLS, CDR2 YYNGEE. CDR3 residues: CASSPLAGVTSGEQYF. Written as DNA, the CDR3 is TGTGCCAGCAGCCCACTAGCGGGAGTAACCTCAGGGGAGCAGTACTTC.

This clone was recorded once. The chain uses TRBV10-3 and TRBJ2-7; possible D gene TRBD2, 5 bases. Per germline, CDR1 ENHRY and CDR2 SYGVKD. Trimming shortened V by 3 bases and J by 6 bases, and 15 bases separated the two germline ends. The CDR3 runs to 14 residues. The CDR3 DNA reads TGTGCCATCAGTGAAAAGGAGGAGGTCTCCGAGCAGTACTTC. Protein sequence: CAISEKEEVSEQYF.

V and J are TRBV9 and TRBJ2-1; TRBD1 matches 9 bases. This CDR3 spans 16 amino acids. The germline CDR1 and CDR2 sequences are SGDLS and YYNGEE. With V trimmed by 3 bases and J by 4 bases, 8 bases remained unmatched. CDR3 amino acids: CASSARAGTGYNEQFF. In DNA form, the CDR3 reads TGTGCCAGCAGCGCCAGGGCCGGGACAGGGTACAATGAGCAGTTCTTC.

The V and J genes are TRBV5-5 and TRBJ2-1; D perhaps matches TRBD1 (6 bases). V lost 2 bases to trimming and J lost 0 bases, with 12 bases between them. CDR1 is SGHKS and CDR2 is YYEKEE in the germline V gene (reference sequence). The CDR3 sequence is 16 residues long. In DNA form, the CDR3 reads TGTGCCAGCAGCTTTGAGCAGGGGACCTCCTACAATGAGCAGTTCTTC. This encodes CASSFEQGTSYNEQFF.

This chain joins TRBV6-5 and TRBJ1-5; TRBD1 aligns across 7 bases. The CDR3 consists of 15 residues. V lost 6 bases to trimming and J lost 11 bases; unmatched junction nucleotides: 16. Germline CDR1 reads MNHEY; CDR2 reads SVGAGI. In DNA form, the CDR3 reads TGTGCCAGCAGCTCCTTTACAGGGGCCCAGGGGGCCCAGCATTTT. Translating it yields CASSSFTGAQGAQHF.

This chain uses TRBV15 with TRBJ2-2; TRBD2 agrees at 9 bases. The CDR3 totals 17 residues. Germline trimming cut 1 base from V and 4 bases from J; bases unmatched to any gene: 7. Germline V gene sequence: CDR1 LNHNV, CDR2 YYDKDF (reference sequence). The DNA of the CDR3 is TGTGCCACCAGCAGAGTATCGACTAGCGGTGTCACCGGGGAGCTGTTTTTT. Residues: CATSRVSTSGVTGELFF.

The rearrangement joins TRBV10-2 to TRBJ2-5, with TRBD1 identical over 7 bases. Trimming at V came to 8 bases and at J to 6 bases, leaving 9 bases not matched to a gene. CDR1 WSHSY and CDR2 SAAADI come from the germline V gene. CDR3 length equals 13 residues. The CDR3 bases are TGCGCCAGCCTTGGACAGGCTAAAAAGACCCAGTACTTC. Amino acid sequence: CASLGQAKKTQYF.

CDR3 sequence reads: CASRPTSASSYNEQFF. In nucleotides, the CDR3 is TGTGCCAGTAGGCCTACTAGCGCAAGCTCCTACAATGAGCAGTTCTTC. J is TRBJ2-1 and V is TRBV19, with TRBD2 matching 7 bases. This CDR3 spans 16 amino acids. Germline V gene sequence: CDR1 LNHDA, CDR2 SQIVND (reference sequence). J lost 0 bases, V lost 6 bases, and 8 bases had no gene match.

The genes are TRBV10-3 and TRBJ1-1; 8 positions match TRBD1. J was trimmed by 0 bases and V by 2 bases; bases with no gene match: 11. There are 18 residues in the CDR3. Germline CDR1 reads ENHRY; CDR2 reads SYGVKD. The CDR3 nucleotides are TGTGCCATCAGTGAGCCTATCCGGGACAGGTTTTTGAACACTGAAGCTTTCTTT. Translation gives CAISEPIRDRFLNTEAFF.

This chain joins TRBV7-2 and TRBJ2-5, with a tentative D call TRBD1 (6 bases). Germline CDR1 SGHTA, CDR2 FQGNSA. V lost 2 bases and J lost 3, with 10 bases in between. The CDR3 is 14 amino acids. For the CDR3, the DNA is TGTGCCAGCAGCTTACGGACAGTGGAAGAGACCCAGTACTTC. Translating gives CASSLRTVEETQYF.